Listed below are T cell receptor beta chains from one sample, sequenced in a study of T-cell memory formation after mild COVID-19. One entry per CDR3 protein, called by TCRdb with MiXCR from the 5' RACE reads. The data contain hundreds of thousands of distinct CDR3 sequences, about a sixth of them singletons. Input material: PBMCs or a T cell subset sorted from them (not recorded which). The receptors originated from a young man who had mild COVID-19 (a few samples of this study predate the infection). Cell type and time point are not known. Both conserved end residues are part of each CDR3. The D gene is left open where the match is weak. Clone size is stated in some rows and not others, as once, few, many or a class when expanded.

d_gene	abundance	j_gene	v_gene	CDR3aa	CDR3nt
TRBD2	NA	TRBJ2-5	TRBV7-2	CASLRGVQETQYF	TGTGCCAGCCTCCGGGGGGTACAAGAGACCCAGTACTTC
NA	NA	TRBJ1-1	TRBV28	CASLPQAFNTEAFF	TGTGCCAGTCTCCCCCAGGCCTTCAACACTGAAGCTTTCTTT
TRBD2	few	TRBJ2-3	TRBV28	CASSSKISGADTQYF	TGTGCCAGCAGTTCGAAAATTAGCGGGGCAGATACGCAGTATTTT
TRBD1	NA	TRBJ2-1	TRBV20-1	CSAIVPGQGTNEQFF	TGCAGTGCTATAGTCCCGGGACAGGGGACAAATGAGCAGTTCTTC
TRBD1	NA	TRBJ2-5	TRBV4-1	CASSGRDSQETQYF	TGCGCCAGCAGCGGACGGGACAGCCAAGAGACCCAGTACTTC
NA	few	TRBJ2-7	TRBV7-2	CASSSRPPLEQYF	TGTGCCAGCAGCTCCCGCCCCCCTCTCGAGCAGTACTTC
NA	NA	TRBJ1-1	TRBV5-1	CASSIGQSNTEAFF	TGCGCCAGCAGCATAGGACAGTCGAACACTGAAGCTTTCTTT
TRBD1	few	TRBJ1-6	TRBV27	CASRRKGAAYNSPLHF	TGTGCCAGCCGACGGAAGGGGGCCGCCTATAATTCACCCCTCCACTTT
TRBD1	few	TRBJ2-1	TRBV7-2	CASSLGQENEQFF	TGTGCCAGCAGCCTGGGACAGGAGAATGAGCAGTTCTTC
NA	few	TRBJ2-5	TRBV9	CASSWAGTVETQYF	TGTGCCAGCAGCTGGGCGGGGACGGTAGAGACCCAGTACTTC
NA	few	TRBJ2-1	TRBV5-4	CASSLAPAAPEGEQFF	TGTGCCAGCAGCTTGGCCCCAGCGGCCCCGGAGGGTGAGCAGTTCTTC
NA	few	TRBJ2-3	TRBV4-1	CASSQDRPSTDTQYF	TGCGCCAGCAGCCAAGATAGGCCAAGCACAGATACGCAGTATTTT
TRBD1	few	TRBJ1-1	TRBV10-3	CAIRNRGDTEAFF	TGTGCCATCAGAAACAGGGGGGACACTGAAGCTTTCTTT
TRBD1	NA	TRBJ2-2	TRBV7-9	CATGPQGTGELFF	TGTGCCACGGGCCCACAGGGGACCGGGGAGCTGTTTTTT
NA	NA	TRBJ2-5	TRBV28	CASIPNRDWKTQYF	TGTGCCAGCATCCCCAACAGGGATTGGAAGACCCAGTACTTC
TRBD1	few	TRBJ2-7	TRBV6-2/TRBV6-3	CASIPTGTYEQYF	TGTGCCAGCATCCCGACAGGGACCTACGAGCAGTACTTC
TRBD2	NA	TRBJ2-5	TRBV4-1	CASSRGTSGVETQYF	TGCGCCAGCAGCCGTGGGACTAGCGGGGTCGAGACCCAGTACTTC
TRBD1	NA	TRBJ2-7	TRBV5-1	CASSPGGTGPYEQYF	TGCGCCAGCAGCCCCGGAGGGACAGGGCCTTACGAGCAGTACTTC
TRBD2	few	TRBJ2-5	TRBV7-9	CASSPLAGGTKYF	TGTGCCAGCAGCCCTCTAGCGGGGGGGACCAAGTACTTC
NA	NA	TRBJ2-5	TRBV30	CAWGTRGSSPYF	TGTGCCTGGGGTACACGGGGAAGCTCCCCGTACTTC
NA	many	TRBJ1-2	TRBV24-1	CATSETADYGYTF	TGTGCCACCAGTGAAACAGCAGACTATGGCTACACCTTC
NA	NA	TRBJ2-2	TRBV7-3	CASNTGTENTGELFF	TGTGCCAGCAACACCGGGACCGAGAACACCGGGGAGCTGTTTTTT
NA	NA	TRBJ1-4	TRBV5-1	CASSSQNPGVGEKLFF	TGCGCCAGCAGCTCGCAAAACCCCGGTGTCGGTGAAAAACTGTTTTTT
NA	few	TRBJ2-3	TRBV28	CASSFPGLGGTDTQYF	TGTGCCAGCAGTTTCCCGGGCTTAGGGGGCACAGATACGCAGTATTTT
NA	once	TRBJ2-7	TRBV20-1	CSAKARSYEQYF	TGCAGTGCGAAGGCCAGATCCTACGAGCAGTACTTC
NA	NA	TRBJ2-7	TRBV20-1	CSATPVALVTEQYF	TGCAGTGCCACCCCCGTCGCCCTCGTCACCGAGCAGTACTTC
TRBD1	few	TRBJ2-1	TRBV2	CASSVGQGYYNEQFF	TGTGCCAGCAGTGTTGGACAGGGGTACTACAATGAGCAGTTCTTC
TRBD2	NA	TRBJ2-1	TRBV9	CASSVHLAGEYNEQFF	TGTGCCAGCAGCGTCCACCTAGCGGGGGAATACAATGAGCAGTTCTTC
NA	few	TRBJ2-2	TRBV28	CASSFFSRTGELFF	TGTGCCAGCAGTTTCTTCTCCAGAACCGGGGAGCTGTTTTTT
NA	NA	TRBJ1-2	TRBV2	CARGGIDYGYTF	TGTGCCAGGGGAGGCATAGACTATGGCTACACCTTC
TRBD1	once	TRBJ1-5	TRBV5-6	CASSGGTGDQPQHF	TGTGCCAGCAGCGGGGGGACAGGGGATCAGCCCCAGCATTTT
NA	once	TRBJ1-6	TRBV2	CASSEDGSYPPLHF	TGTGCCAGCAGTGAAGACGGCAGTTATCCGCCCCTCCACTTT
NA	few	TRBJ2-2	TRBV7-2	CASSPQPQQGSLADTGELFF	TGTGCCAGCAGCCCCCAACCGCAACAGGGTTCCCTAGCGGACACCGGGGAGCTGTTTTTT
NA	NA	TRBJ2-7	TRBV4-2	CASSLGEGGEQYF	TGTGCCAGCAGCCTGGGCGAGGGTGGCGAGCAGTACTTC
NA	few	TRBJ2-5	TRBV20-1	CSAAPDPSRETQYF	TGCAGTGCTGCCCCTGACCCCAGCCGGGAGACCCAGTACTTC
NA	NA	TRBJ2-5	TRBV5-1	CASSLWGTETQYF	TGCGCCAGCAGCTTGTGGGGGACGGAGACCCAGTACTTC
NA	many	TRBJ2-1	TRBV4-1	CASSQGPGAWEQFF	TGCGCCAGCAGCCAAGGCCCCGGTGCGTGGGAGCAGTTCTTC
NA	few	TRBJ1-2	TRBV6-5	CASSYSTGVGGYTF	TGTGCCAGCAGTTACTCGACCGGGGTGGGTGGCTACACCTTC
NA	NA	TRBJ2-5	TRBV4-3	CASSQDWGYQETQYF	TGCGCCAGCAGCCAAGATTGGGGCTACCAAGAGACCCAGTACTTC
NA	few	TRBJ1-1	TRBV6-2/TRBV6-3	CASSWSTTEAFF	TGTGCCAGCAGTTGGAGCACGACTGAAGCTTTCTTT
TRBD1	many	TRBJ2-7	TRBV7-2	CASSLVRGGQFYEQYF	TGTGCCAGCAGCTTAGTGCGAGGGGGACAGTTCTACGAGCAGTACTTC
NA	NA	TRBJ2-1	TRBV4-1	CASSQTKNEQFF	TGCGCCAGCAGCCAGACGAAGAATGAGCAGTTCTTC
NA	few	TRBJ2-5	TRBV12-3/TRBV12-4	CASSSSALGAVGTQYF	TGTGCCAGCAGTTCGTCGGCCCTTGGGGCCGTTGGAACCCAGTACTTC